Listed here is a single T cell receptor beta chain. The antigen is not known. Germline CDR1 is ENHRY and CDR2 is SYGVKD. This CDR3 contains 15 residues. V was pared by 3 bases and J by 7 bases, with 16 bases between. This sample is part of a study of shared clonotypes between healthy human individuals. Findings and caveats of the study: Sequencing depth was expected to influence donor clonotype sharing.

Measured with immunoSEQ multiplex PCR; TCRdb has only the in-frame clones, and not every one. The sample includes 1.6 million or so clones, roughly 96% of them seen just once. Sequenced material: naive CD4+ T cells sorted from blood. Subset noted: CD45RA+ positively selected. This TCR was recovered from a man aged 25-40 years in good health. The rearrangement links TRBV10-3 to TRBJ2-1, with D possibly matching TRBD2 (5 bases). The CDR3 spells CAISDFGFTGNEQFF. CDR3 coding DNA: TGTGCCATCAGTGATTTTGGTTTCACGGGGAATGAGCAGTTCTTC.